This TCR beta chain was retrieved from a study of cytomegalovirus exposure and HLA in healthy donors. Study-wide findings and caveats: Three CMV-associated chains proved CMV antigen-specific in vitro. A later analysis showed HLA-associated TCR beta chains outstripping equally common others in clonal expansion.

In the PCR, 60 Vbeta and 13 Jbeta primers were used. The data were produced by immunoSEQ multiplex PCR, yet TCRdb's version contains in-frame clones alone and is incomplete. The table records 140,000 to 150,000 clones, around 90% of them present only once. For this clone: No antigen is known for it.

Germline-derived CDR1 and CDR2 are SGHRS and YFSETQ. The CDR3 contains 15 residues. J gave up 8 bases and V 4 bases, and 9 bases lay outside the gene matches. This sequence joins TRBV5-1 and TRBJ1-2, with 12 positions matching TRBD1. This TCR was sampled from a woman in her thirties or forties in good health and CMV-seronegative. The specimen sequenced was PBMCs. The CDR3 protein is CASSPGTGGGFGYTF. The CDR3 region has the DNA TGCGCCAGCAGCCCGGGGACAGGGGGCGGCTTCGGCTACACCTTC.